The 16 T cell receptor beta chains below were found in one sample sequenced in a study of control samples from healthy donors and cancer patients. Clones were read by immunoSEQ multiplex PCR, and TCRdb kept only the in-frame ones, dropping some. This table has approximately 150,000 clones, 95% to 96% appearing once. The sequenced sample consisted of blood. These receptors came from a woman in her 30s in good health.

The chain is built from TRBV5-1 and TRBJ1-1; D gene uncertain. Germline V gene sequence: CDR1 SGHRS, CDR2 YFSETQ. This CDR3 comprises 16 residues. The V gene lost 0 bases and the J gene lost 1 base, with 13 bases spanning the gap. The CDR3 DNA reads as TGCGCCAGCAGCTTGGAGAGGGAGTCGTGGAACACTGAAGCTTTCTTT. Its protein is CASSLERESWNTEAFF.

This clone is a singleton in its sample. This sequence joins TRBV28 and TRBJ1-1; D call uncertain. V dropped 7 bases and J dropped 3 bases, with 12 bases sitting between them. The CDR3 covers 13 residues. Germline CDR1 MDHEN, CDR2 SYDVKM. The CDR3 sequence: CASTRSWDTEAFF. The CDR3 nucleotides are TGTGCCAGCACCCGGAGTTGGGACACTGAAGCTTTCTTT.

The chain uses TRBV27 and TRBJ2-7; D assignment may be TRBD1 or TRBD2 (5 bases each). Per the germline V gene, CDR1 is MNHEY and CDR2 is SMNVEV (reference sequence). Deletions cut 5 bases from V and 2 bases from J, with 13 bases between. The CDR3 runs 14 residues. The CDR3: CASSPPGRAYEQYF. The DNA of the CDR3 is TGTGCCAGCAGTCCTCCGGGACGAGCCTACGAGCAGTACTTC.

J is TRBJ1-2 and V is TRBV10-3; 9 bases match TRBD1. CDR3 length: 13 residues. CDR1 is ENHRY, CDR2 SYGVKD, per germline. The V and J ends lost 10 bases and 6 bases, in that order; junction bases with no gene match: 9. This CDR3 is CATHWTGADGYTF. The DNA for the CDR3 is TGTGCCACACACTGGACAGGGGCGGATGGCTACACCTTC.

V and J are TRBV3-1 (or the pseudogene TRBV3-2) and TRBJ2-1; possibly TRBD2 for D (6 bases). CDR3 size: 15 residues. Germline assignment: CDR1 LGHDT and CDR2 YNNKEL (reference sequence). V lost 4 bases, J lost 6 bases, and 16 bases lay in between. This CDR3 is CASSPGGISPNEQFF. Written as DNA, the CDR3 is TGTGCCAGCAGCCCTGGCGGGATAAGTCCCAATGAGCAGTTCTTC.

V and J are TRBV11-1 and TRBJ2-5; TRBD2 matches at 12 bases. The CDR3 runs 15 residues. Trimming took 5 bases from V and 3 from J; bases not matched to a gene: 4. CDR1 SGHAT and CDR2 FQDESV come from the germline V gene (reference sequence). CDR3 nucleotide sequence: TGTGCCAGCAGCCCTAGCGGGAGGGTGAAAGAGACCCAGTACTTC. Its translation is CASSPSGRVKETQYF. Looking up the rest from reference TRBV11-1 and TRBJ2-5 gives the full variable domain: EAEVAQSPRYKITEKSQAVAFWCDPISGHATLYWYRQILGQGPELLVQFQDESVVDDSQLPKDRFSAERLKGVDSTLKIQPAELGDSAMYLCASSPSGRVKETQYFGPGTRLLVL.

This chain joins TRBV5-4 and TRBJ1-1, with 10 bases matching TRBD1. Germline CDR1 SGHNT, CDR2 YYREEE (reference sequence). The CDR3 loop spans 16 amino acids. V trimming: 5 bases; J trimming: 4 bases; junction bases outside the gene matches: 11. CDR3 amino acids: CASRKTGGVRSTEAFF. The CDR3, as DNA: TGTGCCAGCAGGAAGACAGGGGGCGTAAGGAGCACTGAAGCTTTCTTT.

This clone was recorded once. CDR3 nucleotide sequence: TGTGCCAGCAGCCGCCGCAGTGGAGCGAACACCGGGGAGCTGTTTTTT. Translated: CASSRRSGANTGELFF. This chain joins TRBV11-3 and TRBJ2-2; no reliable D call. Trimming took 5 bases from V and 0 from J, leaving 13 bases between them. Germline V gene data show CDR1 as SGHNT and CDR2 as YENEEA. The CDR3 is made up of 16 amino acids.

J is TRBJ1-5 and V is TRBV19; D is perhaps TRBD1 (5 bases). V lost 0 bases and J lost 0, with 9 bases in between. CDR3 length equals 16 residues. The germline V gene has CDR1 LNHDA and CDR2 SQIVND (reference sequence). The CDR3 is CASSIDHRTSNQPQHF. The CDR3 DNA is TGTGCCAGTAGTATAGATCACAGGACTAGCAATCAGCCCCAGCATTTT. The whole variable domain, filled in from reference TRBV19 and TRBJ1-5, reads DGGITQSPKYLFRKEGQNVTLSCEQNLNHDAMYWYRQDPGQGLRLIYYSQIVNDFQKGDIAEGYSVSREKKESFPLTVTSAQKNPTAFYLCASSIDHRTSNQPQHFGDGTRLSIL.

The chain couples TRBV6-5 to TRBJ2-7; TRBD1 or TRBD2 may be the D gene (7 bases each). The V and J ends lost 6 bases and 0 bases respectively, with 12 bases between them. The CDR3 extends over 14 amino acids. Germline V gives CDR1 MNHEY, CDR2 SVGAGI. CDR3 DNA sequence: TGTGCCAGCAGCAGGGGGGAGGGCTCCTACGAGCAGTACTTC. Translated, it gives CASSRGEGSYEQYF.

In regard to this clone: This same CDR3 is encoded by further DNA sequences in the sample. The J gene is TRBJ1-1, the V gene TRBV19; maybe TRBD1 (5 bases). The CDR3 is 14 amino acids. Trimming left V 3 bases short and J 2 bases short, with 10 bases between. Germline-derived CDR1 and CDR2 are LNHDA and SQIVND (reference sequence). The CDR3, as DNA: TGTGCCAGTAGTATTGGGACTGACAACACTGAAGCTTTCTTT. This gives the protein CASSIGTDNTEAFF.

V is TRBV6-5 and J is TRBJ2-1, with 12 bases that match TRBD2. CDR3 length equals 15 residues. Germline values: CDR1 MNHEY, CDR2 SVGAGI. V shed 5 bases and J 5 bases; nucleotides not matched to a gene: 4. The CDR3 protein is CASSPLAGGNNEQFF. In DNA, the CDR3 is TGTGCCAGCAGTCCCCTAGCGGGGGGGAACAATGAGCAGTTCTTC.

The chain employs TRBV28 and TRBJ1-5; 7 bases are a match to TRBD1. This CDR3 has 16 amino acids. Germline CDR1 and CDR2: MDHEN and SYDVKM. The V and J ends lost 5 bases and 2 bases, in that order; junction bases with no gene match: 9. CDR3 DNA: TGTGCCAGCAGTCTACAACAGGGGTTTGGCAATCAGCCCCAGCATTTT. Protein product: CASSLQQGFGNQPQHF.

V gene TRBV7-9 combines with J gene TRBJ1-1; D gene uncertain. CDR1 and CDR2 (germline): SEHNR, FQNEAQ (reference sequence). V dropped 6 bases and J dropped 0 bases, with 17 bases sitting between them. The CDR3 contains 16 residues. CDR3 coding DNA: TGTGCCAGCAGTTCGTCGCCGCACGGAGTGAACACTGAAGCTTTCTTT. This translates into CASSSSPHGVNTEAFF. Full variable domain (missing parts from reference TRBV7-9 and TRBJ1-1): DTGVSQNPRHKITKRGQNVTFRCDPISEHNRLYWYRQTLGQGPEFLTYFQNEAQLEKSRLLSDRFSAERPKGSFSTLEIQRTEQGDSAMYLCASSSSPHGVNTEAFFGQGTRLTVV.

V gene TRBV7-2 combines with J gene TRBJ2-7, with 10 bases that match TRBD1. Germline loops: CDR1 SGHTA, CDR2 FQGNSA. CDR3 length equals 14 residues. Trimming took 4 bases from V and 6 from J; bases not matched to a gene: 6. The CDR3 DNA follows: TGTGCCAGCAGCTACCGACAGGGGGCCAGCGAGCAGTACTTC. Its protein is CASSYRQGASEQYF.

The gene calls are TRBV28 and TRBJ2-7; 7 bases map to TRBD1. Germline CDR1 is MDHEN and CDR2 is SYDVKM. Trimming at V came to 3 bases and at J to 4 bases, leaving 6 bases not matched to a gene. This CDR3 spans 14 amino acids. The CDR3: CASSFYRDRYEQYF. The DNA for the CDR3 is TGTGCCAGCAGTTTCTACCGGGACAGATACGAGCAGTACTTC.